This entry lists 2 T cell receptor beta chains sequenced from one sample in a study of T cells in Graves' hyperthyroidism and ophthalmopathy. Amplified TCR beta CDR3 regions derived from RNA transcripts. The HTBI primer set was used in a first-round RT-PCR of the TCR CDR3. TCRdb re-called the multiplex PCR reads with MiXCR, one entry per CDR3 protein. The table has hundreds of thousands of distinct CDR3 sequences, 14% seen once. Sequences were obtained from blood. These receptors came from a woman aged 18-29 years with Graves' hyperthyroidism.

In this sample, this clonotype turned up many times. This chain connects TRBV5-6 to TRBJ2-7, with 10 bases aligning to TRBD2. CDR1 is SGHDT, CDR2 YYEEEE, per germline. J gave up 4 bases and V 3 bases, and 4 bases lay outside the gene matches. CDR3 length: 14 residues. As DNA, the CDR3 is TGTGCCAGCAGCTCCCTAGCGGGAGATTACGAGCAGTACTTC. This encodes CASSSLAGDYEQYF. The full variable domain, in which reference TRBV5-6 and TRBJ2-7 provide the parts outside the CDR3, is DAGVTQSPTHLIKTRGQQVTLRCSPKSGHDTVSWYQQALGQGPQFIFQYYEEEERQRGNFPDRFSGHQFPNYSSELNVNALLLGDSALYLCASSSLAGDYEQYFGPGTRLTVT.

This clonotype was counted many times. The rearrangement links TRBV20-1 to TRBJ2-7; tentatively, D is TRBD1 or TRBD2 (5 bases each). The CDR3 runs to 15 residues. Germline V gene sequence: CDR1 DFQATT, CDR2 SNEGSKA (reference sequence). V dropped 5 bases and J dropped 2 bases, with 19 bases sitting between them. The CDR3 nucleotides are TGCAGTGCTCGAGCCTACGGGACGGATGCCTACGAGCAGTACTTC. It codes for CSARAYGTDAYEQYF.